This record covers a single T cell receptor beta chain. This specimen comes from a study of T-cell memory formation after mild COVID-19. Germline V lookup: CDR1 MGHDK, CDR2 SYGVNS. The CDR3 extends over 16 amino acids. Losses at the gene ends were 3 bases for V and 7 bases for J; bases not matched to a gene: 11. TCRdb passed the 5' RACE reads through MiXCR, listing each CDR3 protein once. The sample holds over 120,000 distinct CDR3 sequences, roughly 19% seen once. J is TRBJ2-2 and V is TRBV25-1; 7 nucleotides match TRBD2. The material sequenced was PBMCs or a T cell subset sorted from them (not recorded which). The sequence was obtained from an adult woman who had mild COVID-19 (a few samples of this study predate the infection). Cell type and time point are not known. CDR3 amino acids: CASSEVGAGVRGELFF. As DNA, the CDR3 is TGTGCCAGCAGTGAGGTTGGGGCGGGAGTGCGCGGGGAGCTGTTTTTT.